This T cell receptor (beta chain) was sequenced in a study of monozygotic twins with inflammatory bowel disease. The length of the CDR3 is 18 residues. Germline CDR1 is SQVTM and CDR2 is ANQGSEA. TCRdb re-called the 5' RACE reads, yielding one record per CDR3 amino acid sequence without DNA. The sample holds around 450,000 distinct CDR3 sequences. This chain uses TRBV29-1 with TRBJ1-2; the D call from TCRdb, TRBD1, cannot be confirmed without DNA. Sequencing was performed on blood. The receptor was isolated from a human donor with ulcerative colitis or Crohn's disease, or a healthy co-twin of an affected twin (not recorded which). The CDR3 protein is CSVEEDRDLFFLVGGYTF.